This TCR beta chain was sequenced during a study of T cells in Graves' hyperthyroidism and ophthalmopathy. Ten or more counts support this clonotype. The CDR3 has 13 amino acids. The germline gives CDR1 SNHLY, CDR2 FYNNEI. J gave up 7 bases and V 5 bases, and 6 bases lay outside the gene matches. Researchers amplified the TCR beta CDR3 regions from RNA transcripts. The study used the HTBI primer set for a first-round RT-PCR of the TCR CDR3. TCRdb reanalysed the multiplex PCR reads using MiXCR and keeps one entry per CDR3 protein. Among 300,000 to 400,000 distinct CDR3 sequences listed, more than 11% were seen once.

Material for sequencing was blood. V usage is TRBV2 and J usage is TRBJ2-3; TRBD1 matches 7 bases. The TCR was taken from a woman aged 55-75 years with Graves' hyperthyroidism. DNA of the CDR3: TGTGCCAGCAGTATAGACAGGGTAAATACGCAGTATTTT. Protein product: CASSIDRVNTQYF.